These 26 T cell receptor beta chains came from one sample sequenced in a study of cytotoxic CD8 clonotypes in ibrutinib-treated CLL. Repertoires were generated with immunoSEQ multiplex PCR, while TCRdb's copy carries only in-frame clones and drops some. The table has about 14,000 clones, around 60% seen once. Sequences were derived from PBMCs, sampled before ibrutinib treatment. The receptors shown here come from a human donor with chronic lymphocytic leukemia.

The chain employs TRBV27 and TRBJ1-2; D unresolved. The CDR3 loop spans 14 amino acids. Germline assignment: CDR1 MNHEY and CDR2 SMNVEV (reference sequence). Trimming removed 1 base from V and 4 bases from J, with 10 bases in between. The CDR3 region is CASSLYMDSYGYTF. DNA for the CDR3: TGTGCCAGCAGTTTATATATGGATAGCTATGGCTACACCTTC.

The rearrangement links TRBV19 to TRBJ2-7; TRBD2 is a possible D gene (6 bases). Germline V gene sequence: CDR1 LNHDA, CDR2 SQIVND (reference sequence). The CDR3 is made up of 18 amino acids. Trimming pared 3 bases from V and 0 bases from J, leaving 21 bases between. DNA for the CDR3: TGTGCCAGTAGTATTCCACGGGGACCTTTTAGCGGCTCCTACGAGCAGTACTTC. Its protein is CASSIPRGPFSGSYEQYF.

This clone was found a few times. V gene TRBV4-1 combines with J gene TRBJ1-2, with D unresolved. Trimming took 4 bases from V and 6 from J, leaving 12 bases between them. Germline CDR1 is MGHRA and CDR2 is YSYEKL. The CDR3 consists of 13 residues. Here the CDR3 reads CASSPREGDGYTF. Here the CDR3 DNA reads TGCGCCAGCAGCCCCCGCGAAGGTGATGGCTACACCTTC.

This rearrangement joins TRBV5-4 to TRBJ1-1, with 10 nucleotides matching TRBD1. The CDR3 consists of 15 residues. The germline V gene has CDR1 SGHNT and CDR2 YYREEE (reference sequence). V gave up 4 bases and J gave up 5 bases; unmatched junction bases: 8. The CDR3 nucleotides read TGTGCCAGCAGCCCGGACAGGGGGAGCTCTACTGAAGCTTTCTTT. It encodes CASSPDRGSSTEAFF.

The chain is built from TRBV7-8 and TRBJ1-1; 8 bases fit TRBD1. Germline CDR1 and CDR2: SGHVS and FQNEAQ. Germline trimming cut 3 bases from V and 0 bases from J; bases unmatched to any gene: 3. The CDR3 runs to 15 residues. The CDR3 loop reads CASSFRQGMNTEAFF. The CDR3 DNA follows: TGTGCCAGCAGCTTTAGACAGGGGATGAACACTGAAGCTTTCTTT. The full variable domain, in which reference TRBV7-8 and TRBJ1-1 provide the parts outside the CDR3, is GAGVSQSPRYKVAKRGQDVALRCDPISGHVSLFWYQQALGQGPEFLTYFQNEAQLDKSGLPSDRFFAERPEGSVSTLKIQRTQQEDSAVYLCASSFRQGMNTEAFFGQGTRLTVV.

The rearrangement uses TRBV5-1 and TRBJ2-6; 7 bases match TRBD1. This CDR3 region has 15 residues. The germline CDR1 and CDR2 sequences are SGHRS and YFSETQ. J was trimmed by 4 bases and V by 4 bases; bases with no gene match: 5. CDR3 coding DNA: TGCGCCAGCAGCCCTCAGACAGGGGGGGCCAACGTCCTGACTTTC. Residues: CASSPQTGGANVLTF.

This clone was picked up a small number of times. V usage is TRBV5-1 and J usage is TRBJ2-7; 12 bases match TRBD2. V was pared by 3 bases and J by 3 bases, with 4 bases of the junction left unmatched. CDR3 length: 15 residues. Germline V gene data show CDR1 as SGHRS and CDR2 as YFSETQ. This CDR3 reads CASSSGLAGGYEQYF. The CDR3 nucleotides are TGCGCCAGCAGCTCGGGACTAGCGGGCGGCTACGAGCAGTACTTC. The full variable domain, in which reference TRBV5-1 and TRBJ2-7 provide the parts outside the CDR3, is KAGVTQTPRYLIKTRGQQVTLSCSPISGHRSVSWYQQTPGQGLQFLFEYFSETQRNKGNFPGRFSGRQFSNSRSEMNVSTLELGDSALYLCASSSGLAGGYEQYFGPGTRLTVT.

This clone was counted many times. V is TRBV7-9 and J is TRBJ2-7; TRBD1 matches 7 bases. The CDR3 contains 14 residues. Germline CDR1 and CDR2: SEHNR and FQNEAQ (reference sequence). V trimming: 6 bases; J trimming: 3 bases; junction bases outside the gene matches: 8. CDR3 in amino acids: CASRPTGSYYEQYF. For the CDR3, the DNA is TGTGCCAGCAGACCGACAGGGAGCTACTACGAGCAGTACTTC. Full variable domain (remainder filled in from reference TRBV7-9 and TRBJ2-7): DTGVSQNPRHKITKRGQNVTFRCDPISEHNRLYWYRQTLGQGPEFLTYFQNEAQLEKSRLLSDRFSAERPKGSFSTLEIQRTEQGDSAMYLCASRPTGSYYEQYFGPGTRLTVT.

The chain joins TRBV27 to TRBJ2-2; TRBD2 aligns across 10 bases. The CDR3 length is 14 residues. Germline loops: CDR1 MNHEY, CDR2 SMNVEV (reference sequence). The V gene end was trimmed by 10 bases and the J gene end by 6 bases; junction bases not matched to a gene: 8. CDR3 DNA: TGTGCCACTAAGCGGGGGGGAGTGGCCGGGGAGCTGTTTTTT. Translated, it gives CATKRGGVAGELFF.

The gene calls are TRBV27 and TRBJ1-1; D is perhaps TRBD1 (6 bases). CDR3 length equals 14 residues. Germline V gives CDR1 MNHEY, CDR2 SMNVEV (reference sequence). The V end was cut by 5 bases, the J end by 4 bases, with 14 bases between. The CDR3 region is CASSTPGGATEAFF. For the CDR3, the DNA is TGTGCCAGCAGTACCCCGGGGGGGGCCACTGAAGCTTTCTTT.

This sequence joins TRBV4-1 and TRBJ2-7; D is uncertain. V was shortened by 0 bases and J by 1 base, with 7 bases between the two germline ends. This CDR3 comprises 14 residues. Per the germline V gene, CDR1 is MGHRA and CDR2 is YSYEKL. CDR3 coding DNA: TGCGCCAGCAGCCAAGATGCACGGTCCTACGAGCAGTACTTC. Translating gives CASSQDARSYEQYF.

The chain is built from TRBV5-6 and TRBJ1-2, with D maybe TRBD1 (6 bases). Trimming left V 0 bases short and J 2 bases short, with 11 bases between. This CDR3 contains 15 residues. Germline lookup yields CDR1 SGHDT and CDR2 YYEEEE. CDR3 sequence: CASSLVGGLNYGYTF. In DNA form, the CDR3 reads TGTGCCAGCAGCTTGGTGGGGGGCCTCAACTATGGCTACACCTTC.

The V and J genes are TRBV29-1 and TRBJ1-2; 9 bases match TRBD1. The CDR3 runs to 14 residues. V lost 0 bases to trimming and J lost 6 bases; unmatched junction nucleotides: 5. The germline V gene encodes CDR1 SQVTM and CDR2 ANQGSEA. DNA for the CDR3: TGCAGCGTTGAAGATGGGACAGGGTGGGATGGCTACACCTTC. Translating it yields CSVEDGTGWDGYTF.

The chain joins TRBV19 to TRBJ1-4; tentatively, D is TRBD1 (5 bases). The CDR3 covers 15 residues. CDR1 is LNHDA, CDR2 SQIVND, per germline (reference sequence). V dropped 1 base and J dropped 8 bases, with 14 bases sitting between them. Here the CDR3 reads CASSIVGAREEKLFF. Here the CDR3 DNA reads TGTGCCAGTAGTATAGTTGGGGCGCGGGAAGAAAAACTGTTTTTT.

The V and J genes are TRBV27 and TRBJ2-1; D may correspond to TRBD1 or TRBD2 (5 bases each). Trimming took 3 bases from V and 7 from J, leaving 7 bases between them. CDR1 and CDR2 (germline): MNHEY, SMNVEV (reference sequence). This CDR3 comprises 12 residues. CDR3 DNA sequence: TGTGCCAGCAGTTTCTGGGGGAATGAGCAGTTCTTC. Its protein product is CASSFWGNEQFF.

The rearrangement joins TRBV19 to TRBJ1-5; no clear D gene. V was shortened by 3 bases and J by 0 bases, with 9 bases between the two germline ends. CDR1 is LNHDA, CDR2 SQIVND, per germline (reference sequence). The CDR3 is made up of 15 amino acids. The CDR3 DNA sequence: TGTGCCAGTAGTATGCAGGCACTTAGCAATCAGCCCCAGCATTTT. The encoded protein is CASSMQALSNQPQHF.

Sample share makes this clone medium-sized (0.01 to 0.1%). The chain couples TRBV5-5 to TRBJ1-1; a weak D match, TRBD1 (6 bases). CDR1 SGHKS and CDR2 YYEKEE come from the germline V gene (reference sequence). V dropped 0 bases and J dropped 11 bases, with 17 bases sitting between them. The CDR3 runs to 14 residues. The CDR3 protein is CASSLARGQLEAFF. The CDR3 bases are TGTGCCAGCAGCTTGGCCAGGGGCCAGTTGGAGGCTTTCTTT.

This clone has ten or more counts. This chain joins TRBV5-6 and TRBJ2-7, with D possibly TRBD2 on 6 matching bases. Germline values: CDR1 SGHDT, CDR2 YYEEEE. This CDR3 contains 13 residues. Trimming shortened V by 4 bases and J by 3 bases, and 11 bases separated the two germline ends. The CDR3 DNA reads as TGTGCCAGCAGCCTGGGGGGAGTCTACGAGCAGTACTTC. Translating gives CASSLGGVYEQYF.

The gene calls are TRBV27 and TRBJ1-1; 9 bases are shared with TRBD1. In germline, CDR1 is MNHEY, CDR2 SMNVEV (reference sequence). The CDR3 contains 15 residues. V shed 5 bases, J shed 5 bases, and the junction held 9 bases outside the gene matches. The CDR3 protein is CASSTRTGARTEAFF. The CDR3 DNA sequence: TGTGCCAGCAGTACCCGGACAGGGGCACGTACTGAAGCTTTCTTT.

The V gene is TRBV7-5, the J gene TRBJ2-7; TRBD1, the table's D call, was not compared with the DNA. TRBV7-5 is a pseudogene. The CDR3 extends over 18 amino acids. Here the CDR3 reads CASSPDPQGPHPIYEQYF. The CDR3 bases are TGTGCCAGCAGTCCGGACCCCCAGGGGCCTCACCCTATCTACGAGCAGTACTTC.

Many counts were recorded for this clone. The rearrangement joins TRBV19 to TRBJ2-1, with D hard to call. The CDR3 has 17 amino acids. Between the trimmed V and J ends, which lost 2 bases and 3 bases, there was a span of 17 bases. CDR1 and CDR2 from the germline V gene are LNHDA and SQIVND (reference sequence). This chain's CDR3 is CASSISALPFLYNEQFF. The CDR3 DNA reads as TGTGCCAGTAGTATATCTGCGCTGCCGTTCCTCTACAATGAGCAGTTCTTC.

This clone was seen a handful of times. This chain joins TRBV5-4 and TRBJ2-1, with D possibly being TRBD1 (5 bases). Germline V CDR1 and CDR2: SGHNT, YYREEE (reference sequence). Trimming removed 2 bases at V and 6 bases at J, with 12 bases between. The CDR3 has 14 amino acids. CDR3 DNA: TGTGCCAGCAGCTTAGGATGGGGCTTCAATGAGCAGTTCTTC. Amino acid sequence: CASSLGWGFNEQFF. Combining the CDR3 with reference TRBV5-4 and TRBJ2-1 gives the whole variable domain ETGVTQSPTHLIKTRGQQVTLRCSSQSGHNTVSWYQQALGQGPQFIFQYYREEENGRGNFPPRFSGLQFPNYSSELNVNALELDDSALYLCASSLGWGFNEQFFGPGTRLTVL.

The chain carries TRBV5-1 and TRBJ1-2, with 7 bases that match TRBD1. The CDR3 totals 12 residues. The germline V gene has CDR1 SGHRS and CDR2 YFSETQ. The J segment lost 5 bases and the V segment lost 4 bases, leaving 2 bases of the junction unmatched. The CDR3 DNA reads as TGCGCCAGCAGCCCGGGACAGTATGGCTACACCTTC. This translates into CASSPGQYGYTF.

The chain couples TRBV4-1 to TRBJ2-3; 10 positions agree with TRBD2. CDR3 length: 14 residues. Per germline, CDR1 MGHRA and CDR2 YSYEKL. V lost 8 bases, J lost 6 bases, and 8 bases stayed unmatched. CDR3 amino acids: CASGLAGDVDTQYF. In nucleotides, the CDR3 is TGCGCCAGCGGGCTAGCGGGGGATGTGGATACGCAGTATTTT.

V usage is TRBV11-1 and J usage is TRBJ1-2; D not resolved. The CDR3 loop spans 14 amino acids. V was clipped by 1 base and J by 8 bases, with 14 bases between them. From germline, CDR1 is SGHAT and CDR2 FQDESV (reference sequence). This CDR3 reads CASSLVSGGSGYTF. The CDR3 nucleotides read TGTGCCAGCAGCTTAGTAAGTGGAGGGTCCGGCTACACCTTC.

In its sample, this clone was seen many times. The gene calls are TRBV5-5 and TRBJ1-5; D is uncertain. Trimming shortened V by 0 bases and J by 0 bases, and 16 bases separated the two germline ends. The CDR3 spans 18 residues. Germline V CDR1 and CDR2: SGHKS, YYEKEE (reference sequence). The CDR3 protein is CASSLVLASSPSNQPQHF. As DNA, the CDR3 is TGTGCCAGCAGCTTGGTTTTGGCTTCCAGTCCTAGCAATCAGCCCCAGCATTTT. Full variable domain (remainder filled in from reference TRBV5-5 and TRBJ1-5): DAGVTQSPTHLIKTRGQQVTLRCSPISGHKSVSWYQQVLGQGPQFIFQYYEKEERGRGNFPDRFSARQFPNYSSELNVNALLLGDSALYLCASSLVLASSPSNQPQHFGDGTRLSIL.